Listed below are T cell receptor beta chains from one sample, sequenced in a study of CD8+CD57+ T cells in acquired aplastic anemia. TCRdb independently ran MiXCR on the reads; one entry per CDR3 protein. The table lists about 20,000 distinct CDR3 sequences, almost 40% of them singletons, with about 87% in the top ten. Sequencing was done on a sample of CD8+CD57+ T cells sorted from PBMCs. The source is a human donor with aplastic anemia. CDR3s include the opening cysteine and the closing phenylalanine or tryptophan. Part of the rows lack a size; the others show once, few, many or a class for expanded clones.

TRBJ1-3 . TRBV9 CASSVTGGDLSGNTIYF
TRBJ2-7 . TRBV12-3/TRBV12-4 CASSTPDGYEQYF
TRBJ1-2 . TRBV29-1 CSVGPNRDREVLGYGYTF
TRBJ2-7 many TRBV20-1 CSASSSGDYEQYF
TRBJ2-1 many TRBV27 CASSLVVGNEQFF
TRBJ2-7 . TRBV7-9 CASSRAGRYEQYF
TRBJ1-1 . TRBV19 CASSLDPVNTEAFF
TRBJ2-3 . TRBV2 CASSVTNTQYF
TRBJ2-1 . TRBV15 CATSRASGAVEQFF
TRBJ1-2 . TRBV7-9 CASSSVGDRDRGHGYTF
TRBJ2-3 few TRBV7-9 CASSRLAGGDTQYF
TRBJ1-5 . TRBV7-6 CASSLEAGSNEKLFFGSGTQHF
. . TRBV19 CASSKTTSGSTDTQHF
TRBJ1-4 . TRBV9 CASSVKAAATNEKLFF
TRBJ1-2 . TRBV29-1 CSVYLDRSYGYTF
TRBJ1-2 . TRBV2 CASGKDGIYGYTF
TRBJ2-3 few TRBV5-4 CASSLGRGGKGDTQYF
TRBJ1-1 few TRBV9 CASSVGPLGGVVNTEAFF
TRBJ1-6 . TRBV4-3 CASSRPPRWDSYSPLHF
TRBJ2-1 . TRBV2 CASRRGRGQIGISHNEQFF
TRBJ2-3 many TRBV29-1 CSVDTDTQYF
TRBJ1-4 few TRBV7-8 CASRSGPDEKLFF
TRBJ2-7 . TRBV7-3 CASSSAVSDEQYF
TRBJ2-3 few TRBV7-3 CASSFGTGGTDTQYF
TRBJ2-2 once TRBV9 CASSPGTSFTGLKLFF
TRBJ2-1 . TRBV5-5 CASSSVTSGYNEQFF
TRBJ2-7 . TRBV14 CASSPQRGPYEQYF
TRBJ2-1 many TRBV3-1 CASSQDRWTGGYNEQFF
TRBJ2-7 . TRBV19 CASSPSGGAYEQYF
TRBJ2-7 few TRBV7-6 CASRPTTGTGDEQYF
TRBJ1-6 . TRBV16 CASSHGQGASPLHF
TRBJ2-3 . TRBV10-3 CAISESIGSTGTQYF
TRBJ2-2 . TRBV6-1 CASTEGESGELFF
TRBJ2-3 few TRBV12-3/TRBV12-4 CASGASGGGTQYF
TRBJ2-7 . TRBV4-1 CASSQPGQNPYEQYF
TRBJ1-6 . TRBV12-3/TRBV12-4 CASSFRAGGNSPLHF
TRBJ1-4 . TRBV2 CASNLGQSDEKLFF
TRBJ2-2 . TRBV20-1 CSAKTSQGIPGELFF
TRBJ1-5 . TRBV20-1 CSAKGQHSNQPQHF
TRBJ1-1 few TRBV24-1 CAVTGGLGTEAFF
TRBJ2-2 . TRBV24-1 CATSDQRDRVTGELFF
TRBJ2-7 few TRBV19 CASSIIKGSYEQYF
TRBJ2-3 few TRBV5-4 CASRAGGPTDTQYF
TRBJ1-2 many TRBV20-1 CSARGDSNYGYTF
TRBJ2-2 . TRBV7-9 CASSQDSARELFF
TRBJ1-3 medium-sized TRBV7-9 CASSPPGQGATYSGNTIYF
TRBJ2-7 . TRBV29-1 CSAGGSSYEQYF
TRBJ1-6 . TRBV15 CATSRDLGSRGYRNSPLHF
TRBJ1-4 . TRBV2 CASNGQEGRTNEKLFF
TRBJ1-5 . TRBV12-3/TRBV12-4 CASSRRHRNQPQHF
TRBJ1-1 few TRBV12-3/TRBV12-4 CASRPGIDTEAFF
TRBJ2-3 . TRBV7-3 CASSLSGRITDTQYF
TRBJ1-6 many TRBV15 CATSRGTGGNSPLHF
TRBJ2-1 few TRBV20-1 CSARDRPRQLYNEQFF
TRBJ1-2 . TRBV5-1 CASSLDEIYGYTF
TRBJ1-1 . TRBV10-3 CAITGTGGTLIMNTEAFF
TRBJ1-5 few TRBV24-1 CATSDFQTRGAQHF
TRBJ2-5 . TRBV5-6 CASSLVQIETQYF